The sequence of this T cell receptor (beta chain) was determined in a study of cytomegalovirus exposure and HLA in healthy donors. The CDR3 extends over 15 amino acids. Looked up from germline, CDR1 is SGHRS and CDR2 is YFSETQ. With 4 bases removed from V and 3 bases from J, the gap between germline ends came to 11 bases. Primers: 60 Vbeta forward and 13 Jbeta reverse. TCRdb's copy holds only in-frame clones and misses some; the assay was immunoSEQ multiplex PCR. In the table there are around 150,000 clones, over 60% of which are singletons. The V gene is TRBV5-1, the J gene TRBJ1-6; D is perhaps TRBD1 (6 bases). The material sequenced was PBMCs. The receptor was derived from a man between 40 and 49 years old in good health and CMV-seronegative. The CDR3 is CASSTGQFYNSPLHF. CDR3 coding DNA: TGCGCCAGCAGCACTGGACAGTTCTATAATTCACCCCTCCACTTT.